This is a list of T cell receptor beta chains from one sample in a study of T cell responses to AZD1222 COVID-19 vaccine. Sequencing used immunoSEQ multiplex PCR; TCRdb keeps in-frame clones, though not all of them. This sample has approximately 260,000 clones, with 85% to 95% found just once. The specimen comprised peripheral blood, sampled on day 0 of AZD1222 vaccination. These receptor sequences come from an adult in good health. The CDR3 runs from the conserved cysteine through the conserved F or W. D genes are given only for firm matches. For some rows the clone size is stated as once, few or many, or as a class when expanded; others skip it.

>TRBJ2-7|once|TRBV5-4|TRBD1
TGTGCCAGCAGCTTGGTGGGACAGGGGAGAGGGGAGCAGTACTTC
CASSLVGQGRGEQYF
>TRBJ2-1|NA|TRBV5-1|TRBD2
TGCGCCAGCAGCGCCGGGACTAGTCACAATGAGCAGTTCTTC
CASSAGTSHNEQFF
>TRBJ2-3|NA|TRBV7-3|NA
TGTGCCAGCAGTCTAGAAGGTCGGAACACAGATACGCAGTATTTT
CASSLEGRNTDTQYF
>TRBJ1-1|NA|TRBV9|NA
TGTGCCAGCAGTACGACCTGGAACACTGAAGCTTTCTTT
CASSTTWNTEAFF
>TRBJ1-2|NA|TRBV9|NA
TGTGCCAGCAGTGCGGGCCACCTCCACACCTTC
CASSAGHLHTF
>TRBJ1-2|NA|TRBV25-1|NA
TGTGCCAGCAGTGTCGGTGGGTCGGACTATGGCTACACCTTC
CASSVGGSDYGYTF
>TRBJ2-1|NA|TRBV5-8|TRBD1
TGTGCCAGCAGGCCAACAACAGGGGTAAGGTATTCGAATGAGCAGTTCTTC
CASRPTTGVRYSNEQFF
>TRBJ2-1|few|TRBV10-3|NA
TGTGCCATCAGTGAGTTCGGTAATGAGCAGTTCTTC
CAISEFGNEQFF
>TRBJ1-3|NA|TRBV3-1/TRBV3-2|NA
TGTGCCAGCAGCCAGGGCGGGAGAAACACCATATATTTT
CASSQGGRNTIYF
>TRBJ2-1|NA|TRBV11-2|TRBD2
TGTGCCAGCGGCCCCGTCCTAGGACTAGTTCCCAATGAGCAGTTCTTC
CASGPVLGLVPNEQFF
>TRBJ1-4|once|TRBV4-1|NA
TGCGCCAGCAGCCAAGAGGGGGGCTCAACTAATGAAAAACTGTTTTTT
CASSQEGGSTNEKLFF
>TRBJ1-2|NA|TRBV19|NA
TGTGCCAGTAGTCAACCGGCCGGAGTCTATGGCTACACCTTC
CASSQPAGVYGYTF
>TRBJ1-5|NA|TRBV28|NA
TGTGCCAGCAGTTTAACCAGGGCGTATAGCAATCAGCCCCAGCATTTT
CASSLTRAYSNQPQHF
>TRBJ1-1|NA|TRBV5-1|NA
TGCGCCAGCAGCTTCAGACAGAACACTGAAGCTTTCTTT
CASSFRQNTEAFF
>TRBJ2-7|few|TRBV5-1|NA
TGCGCCAGCAGCTCGACAGGTTTACCCTACGAGCAGTACTTC
CASSSTGLPYEQYF
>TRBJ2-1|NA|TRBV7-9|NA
TGTGCCAGCAGCTTACAAAACAATGAGCAGTTCTTC
CASSLQNNEQFF
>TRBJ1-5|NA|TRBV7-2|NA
TGTGCCAGCAGCTGGGGGGGGAGTAATCAGCCCCAGCATTTT
CASSWGGSNQPQHF
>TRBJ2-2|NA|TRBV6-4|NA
TGTGCCAGCAGTGGACAGCAGGGATCCGGGGAGCTGTTTTTT
CASSGQQGSGELFF
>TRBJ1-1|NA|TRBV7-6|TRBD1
TGTGCCAGCAGTACCGGGACAGGGATTTGGGTAAACACTGAAGCTTTCTTT
CASSTGTGIWVNTEAFF
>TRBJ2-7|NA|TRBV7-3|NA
TGTGCCAGCACCATGGAGAAGTGGCGGCAGCAGTACTTC
CASTMEKWRQQYF